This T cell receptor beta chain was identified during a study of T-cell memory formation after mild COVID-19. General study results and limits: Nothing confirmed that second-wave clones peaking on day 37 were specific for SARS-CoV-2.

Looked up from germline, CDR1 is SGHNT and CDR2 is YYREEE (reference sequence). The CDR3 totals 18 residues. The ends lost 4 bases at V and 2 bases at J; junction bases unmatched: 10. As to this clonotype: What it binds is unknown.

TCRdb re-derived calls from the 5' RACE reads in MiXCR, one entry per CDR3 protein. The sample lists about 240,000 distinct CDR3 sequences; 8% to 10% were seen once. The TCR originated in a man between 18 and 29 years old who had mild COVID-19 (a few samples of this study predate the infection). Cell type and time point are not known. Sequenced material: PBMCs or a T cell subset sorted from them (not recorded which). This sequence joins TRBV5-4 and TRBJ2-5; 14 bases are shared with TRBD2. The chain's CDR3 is CASSPSGTSGGPQETQYF. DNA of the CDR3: TGTGCCAGCAGCCCGTCCGGGACTAGCGGGGGTCCTCAAGAGACCCAGTACTTC.